This TCR beta chain comes out of a study of cytomegalovirus exposure and HLA in healthy donors. V shed 5 bases and J 2 bases; nucleotides not matched to a gene: 4. CDR3 size: 15 residues. Germline V gives CDR1 MDHEN, CDR2 SYDVKM. The PCR was carried out with 60 Vbeta primers and 13 Jbeta primers. Here immunoSEQ multiplex PCR was the method, and the copy in TCRdb shows in-frame clones only, minus some. The sample lists just under 95,000 clones, over 70% seen once, with about 1.2% in the top ten. The sequencing sample was made of PBMCs. The V call is TRBV28, the J call TRBJ2-7, with 12 bases lining up with TRBD2. This sequence was found in a girl aged 2 to 10 in good health and CMV-seropositive. CDR3 nucleotide sequence: TGTGCCAGCAGTGACGGACTAGCGGGGACCTACGAGCAGTACTTC. It is translated as CASSDGLAGTYEQYF.